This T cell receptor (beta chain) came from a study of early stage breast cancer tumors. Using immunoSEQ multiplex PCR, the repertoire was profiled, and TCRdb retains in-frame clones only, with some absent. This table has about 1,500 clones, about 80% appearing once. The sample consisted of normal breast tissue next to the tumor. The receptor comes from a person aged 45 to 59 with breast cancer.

This chain's CDR3 is CSVDSSGPAKDNEQFF. CDR3 DNA: TGCAGCGTTGATTCGAGCGGCCCCGCCAAGGACAATGAGCAGTTCTTC. The chain uses TRBV29-1 and TRBJ2-1; D is possibly TRBD2 (5 bases). Per the germline V gene, CDR1 is SQVTM and CDR2 is ANQGSEA. The CDR3 is 16 amino acids. V shed 3 bases and J shed 5 bases, with 20 bases lying between them.